The rows below give T cell receptor beta chains drawn from one sample of a study of shared clonotypes between healthy human individuals. TCRdb's table, derived via immunoSEQ multiplex PCR, lists solely in-frame clones and lacks some. Here the sample spans about 490,000 clones, 70% to 80% being singletons. The sequencing sample was made of PBMCs. Receptor source: a woman aged 35 to 49 in good health. Some clones in this sample may be carry-over from other donors' samples. CDR3s leave out the opening cysteine and the closing phenylalanine or tryptophan. Clone sizes are given selectively: once, few, many, or a class where the clone is expanded.

>TRBV2|few|TRBJ2-3
ASSNPTGSGIGDTQY
>TRBV19|-|TRBJ2-3
ASSIVPGGGRDTQY
>TRBV7-3|-|TRBJ2-3
ASSSGLAGNTDTQY
>TRBV5-4|-|TRBJ2-7
ASSSSGTGTEQY
>TRBV11-2|-|TRBJ1-2
ASSLSGYGYT
>TRBV7-6|-|TRBJ1-1
ASSLIQGARGTEAF
>TRBV10-3|-|TRBJ2-1
AISGATTYNEQF
>TRBV18|-|TRBJ1-5
ASSQGASNQPQH
>TRBV28|-|TRBJ2-4
ASYGTDKNIQY
>TRBV5-1|-|TRBJ2-7
ASSLRLAEESYEQY
>TRBV11-2|-|TRBJ2-5
ASSSSGGREVRGAQY
>TRBV10-3|-|TRBJ2-4
AISEILSGINKNIQY
>TRBV5-1|-|TRBJ1-5
ASSLEPPGDSNQPQH
>TRBV9|-|TRBJ2-1
ASSPSGTSGSVEQF
>TRBV10-3|-|TRBJ1-1
AISEYRVNTEAF
>TRBV11-2|-|TRBJ2-7
ASSLAGRDREQY
>TRBV19|-|TRBJ1-2
ASSISRDYGYT
>TRBV21-1|-|TRBJ2-2
ASRRLLPGPCTGELF
>TRBV5-1|-|TRBJ2-1
ASSLTGLAGSAAF